This T cell receptor beta chain was obtained from a study of molecular identifiers for immune sequencing clone quantification (dated by TCRdb to the late 2010s). With respect to the entire study: For a replicate experiment, RNA from roughly 20,000 or 100,000 naive CD8 T cells was divided into five aliquots, and four of the five aliquots were sequenced. CD8 T cells were used in a methods study to benchmark molecular-identifier clustering-based TCR repertoire sequencing (MIDCIRS) and TCR RNA copy counting.

The method was PCR. The data were produced on an Illumina HiSeq 4000. Bulk TCR libraries were prepared as previously described, using TCR primers listed in Table S5. The Qiagen AllPrep DNA/RNA kit was used to purify total RNA. Before analysis, reads from multiple sequencing runs of the same library were pooled. In the source study's methods: Reads were retained only if their TCR constant sequence matched exactly, and those retained reads were trimmed to 150 nt and grouped according to their 12-nt molecular barcodes. Reads in each barcode group were sub-clustered using a 15% Levenshtein threshold, and a quality-weighted consensus sequence was built for each RNA molecule. Non-functional sequences were filtered out, along with any lower-count sequence sitting one edit away from another sequence. Based on a fit of two negative binomial distributions, barcode sub-clusters having less than 20% of the maximum read count were discarded. The public sequencing data were trimmed at Q25 with fastp and processed into clonotypes with MiXCR by TCRdb, which kept only in-frame beta chains. For every CDR3 protein sequence, its rows merge into one entry that carries the most common genes and DNA. These V and J calls rely on TCRdb rather than the paper's analysis. The sample records 600,000 to 650,000 distinct CDR3 sequences, less than 20% of which are singletons. The leading ten clones occupy around 0.9% of the sample.

Libraries of naive CD8 T cells were built from anywhere between about 18,000 and 1,000,000 sorted cells, with 10%, 30% or 50% of the purified RNA used. On a BD FACSAria II, naive CD8 T cells were FACS-sorted as CD8+CD4-CCR7+CD45RA+ and collected into RLT Plus buffer. Detection sensitivity was tested by spiking Jurkat RNA equal to some 10 TCR copies' worth into samples containing 20,000-1,000,000 naive CD8 T cells. CD8 T cells were enriched with RosetteSep CD8+ T Cell Enrichment Cocktail and Ficoll-Paque, followed by ACK red cell lysis. The sample holds many counts of this clonotype. This receptor's antigen is unknown. No much larger clone is present one base from it, and per-base qualities are unavailable. General conclusions and limits of the study: In CMV-specific effector cells, clones with more than 20 RNA copies accounted for over 97% of molecules, whereas in naive cells such clones accounted for under 1%. The sizes of highly expanded clones could end up underestimated when identical TCR molecules share a barcode. When barcode sub-clustering was omitted, TCR diversity was inflated by chimeric consensus sequences, with chimeras reaching as high as 47%. Spiked-in Jurkat TCR RNA equal to a single cell's worth was reported to be detectable even within one million naive CD8 T cells. About 3 recovered TCR RNA copies per cell were obtained by modeling, versus around 9.8 by digital PCR, implying a capture efficiency of about 30%. Naive libraries contained spiked-in Jurkat TCR RNA (10 copies' worth), which is not part of the donor repertoire.

The CDR3 holds 11 amino acids from the cysteine to the phenylalanine. The DNA shown is the 33-base CDR3, in frame from base 1. Deletion took 5 bases off V and 3 bases off J, with a span of 5 bases between the germline ends. CDR1 and CDR2, per the germline V gene, are MNHEY and SVGAGI. This sequence was found in a human donor in good health. Some libraries in this study had Jurkat cell RNA spiked in. This chain is built from TRBV6-5 and TRBJ2-7; a confident D gene designation cannot be given. The specimen was naive CD8+ T cells from blood, with Jurkat cell RNA spiked in. The intended sense of this specimen's cell subset or site label: FACS-sorted CD8+CD4-CCR7+CD45RA+ naive T cells. CDR3 region: CASSTDYEQYF. Here is the DNA: TGTGCCAGCAGTACTGACTACGAGCAGTACTTC.